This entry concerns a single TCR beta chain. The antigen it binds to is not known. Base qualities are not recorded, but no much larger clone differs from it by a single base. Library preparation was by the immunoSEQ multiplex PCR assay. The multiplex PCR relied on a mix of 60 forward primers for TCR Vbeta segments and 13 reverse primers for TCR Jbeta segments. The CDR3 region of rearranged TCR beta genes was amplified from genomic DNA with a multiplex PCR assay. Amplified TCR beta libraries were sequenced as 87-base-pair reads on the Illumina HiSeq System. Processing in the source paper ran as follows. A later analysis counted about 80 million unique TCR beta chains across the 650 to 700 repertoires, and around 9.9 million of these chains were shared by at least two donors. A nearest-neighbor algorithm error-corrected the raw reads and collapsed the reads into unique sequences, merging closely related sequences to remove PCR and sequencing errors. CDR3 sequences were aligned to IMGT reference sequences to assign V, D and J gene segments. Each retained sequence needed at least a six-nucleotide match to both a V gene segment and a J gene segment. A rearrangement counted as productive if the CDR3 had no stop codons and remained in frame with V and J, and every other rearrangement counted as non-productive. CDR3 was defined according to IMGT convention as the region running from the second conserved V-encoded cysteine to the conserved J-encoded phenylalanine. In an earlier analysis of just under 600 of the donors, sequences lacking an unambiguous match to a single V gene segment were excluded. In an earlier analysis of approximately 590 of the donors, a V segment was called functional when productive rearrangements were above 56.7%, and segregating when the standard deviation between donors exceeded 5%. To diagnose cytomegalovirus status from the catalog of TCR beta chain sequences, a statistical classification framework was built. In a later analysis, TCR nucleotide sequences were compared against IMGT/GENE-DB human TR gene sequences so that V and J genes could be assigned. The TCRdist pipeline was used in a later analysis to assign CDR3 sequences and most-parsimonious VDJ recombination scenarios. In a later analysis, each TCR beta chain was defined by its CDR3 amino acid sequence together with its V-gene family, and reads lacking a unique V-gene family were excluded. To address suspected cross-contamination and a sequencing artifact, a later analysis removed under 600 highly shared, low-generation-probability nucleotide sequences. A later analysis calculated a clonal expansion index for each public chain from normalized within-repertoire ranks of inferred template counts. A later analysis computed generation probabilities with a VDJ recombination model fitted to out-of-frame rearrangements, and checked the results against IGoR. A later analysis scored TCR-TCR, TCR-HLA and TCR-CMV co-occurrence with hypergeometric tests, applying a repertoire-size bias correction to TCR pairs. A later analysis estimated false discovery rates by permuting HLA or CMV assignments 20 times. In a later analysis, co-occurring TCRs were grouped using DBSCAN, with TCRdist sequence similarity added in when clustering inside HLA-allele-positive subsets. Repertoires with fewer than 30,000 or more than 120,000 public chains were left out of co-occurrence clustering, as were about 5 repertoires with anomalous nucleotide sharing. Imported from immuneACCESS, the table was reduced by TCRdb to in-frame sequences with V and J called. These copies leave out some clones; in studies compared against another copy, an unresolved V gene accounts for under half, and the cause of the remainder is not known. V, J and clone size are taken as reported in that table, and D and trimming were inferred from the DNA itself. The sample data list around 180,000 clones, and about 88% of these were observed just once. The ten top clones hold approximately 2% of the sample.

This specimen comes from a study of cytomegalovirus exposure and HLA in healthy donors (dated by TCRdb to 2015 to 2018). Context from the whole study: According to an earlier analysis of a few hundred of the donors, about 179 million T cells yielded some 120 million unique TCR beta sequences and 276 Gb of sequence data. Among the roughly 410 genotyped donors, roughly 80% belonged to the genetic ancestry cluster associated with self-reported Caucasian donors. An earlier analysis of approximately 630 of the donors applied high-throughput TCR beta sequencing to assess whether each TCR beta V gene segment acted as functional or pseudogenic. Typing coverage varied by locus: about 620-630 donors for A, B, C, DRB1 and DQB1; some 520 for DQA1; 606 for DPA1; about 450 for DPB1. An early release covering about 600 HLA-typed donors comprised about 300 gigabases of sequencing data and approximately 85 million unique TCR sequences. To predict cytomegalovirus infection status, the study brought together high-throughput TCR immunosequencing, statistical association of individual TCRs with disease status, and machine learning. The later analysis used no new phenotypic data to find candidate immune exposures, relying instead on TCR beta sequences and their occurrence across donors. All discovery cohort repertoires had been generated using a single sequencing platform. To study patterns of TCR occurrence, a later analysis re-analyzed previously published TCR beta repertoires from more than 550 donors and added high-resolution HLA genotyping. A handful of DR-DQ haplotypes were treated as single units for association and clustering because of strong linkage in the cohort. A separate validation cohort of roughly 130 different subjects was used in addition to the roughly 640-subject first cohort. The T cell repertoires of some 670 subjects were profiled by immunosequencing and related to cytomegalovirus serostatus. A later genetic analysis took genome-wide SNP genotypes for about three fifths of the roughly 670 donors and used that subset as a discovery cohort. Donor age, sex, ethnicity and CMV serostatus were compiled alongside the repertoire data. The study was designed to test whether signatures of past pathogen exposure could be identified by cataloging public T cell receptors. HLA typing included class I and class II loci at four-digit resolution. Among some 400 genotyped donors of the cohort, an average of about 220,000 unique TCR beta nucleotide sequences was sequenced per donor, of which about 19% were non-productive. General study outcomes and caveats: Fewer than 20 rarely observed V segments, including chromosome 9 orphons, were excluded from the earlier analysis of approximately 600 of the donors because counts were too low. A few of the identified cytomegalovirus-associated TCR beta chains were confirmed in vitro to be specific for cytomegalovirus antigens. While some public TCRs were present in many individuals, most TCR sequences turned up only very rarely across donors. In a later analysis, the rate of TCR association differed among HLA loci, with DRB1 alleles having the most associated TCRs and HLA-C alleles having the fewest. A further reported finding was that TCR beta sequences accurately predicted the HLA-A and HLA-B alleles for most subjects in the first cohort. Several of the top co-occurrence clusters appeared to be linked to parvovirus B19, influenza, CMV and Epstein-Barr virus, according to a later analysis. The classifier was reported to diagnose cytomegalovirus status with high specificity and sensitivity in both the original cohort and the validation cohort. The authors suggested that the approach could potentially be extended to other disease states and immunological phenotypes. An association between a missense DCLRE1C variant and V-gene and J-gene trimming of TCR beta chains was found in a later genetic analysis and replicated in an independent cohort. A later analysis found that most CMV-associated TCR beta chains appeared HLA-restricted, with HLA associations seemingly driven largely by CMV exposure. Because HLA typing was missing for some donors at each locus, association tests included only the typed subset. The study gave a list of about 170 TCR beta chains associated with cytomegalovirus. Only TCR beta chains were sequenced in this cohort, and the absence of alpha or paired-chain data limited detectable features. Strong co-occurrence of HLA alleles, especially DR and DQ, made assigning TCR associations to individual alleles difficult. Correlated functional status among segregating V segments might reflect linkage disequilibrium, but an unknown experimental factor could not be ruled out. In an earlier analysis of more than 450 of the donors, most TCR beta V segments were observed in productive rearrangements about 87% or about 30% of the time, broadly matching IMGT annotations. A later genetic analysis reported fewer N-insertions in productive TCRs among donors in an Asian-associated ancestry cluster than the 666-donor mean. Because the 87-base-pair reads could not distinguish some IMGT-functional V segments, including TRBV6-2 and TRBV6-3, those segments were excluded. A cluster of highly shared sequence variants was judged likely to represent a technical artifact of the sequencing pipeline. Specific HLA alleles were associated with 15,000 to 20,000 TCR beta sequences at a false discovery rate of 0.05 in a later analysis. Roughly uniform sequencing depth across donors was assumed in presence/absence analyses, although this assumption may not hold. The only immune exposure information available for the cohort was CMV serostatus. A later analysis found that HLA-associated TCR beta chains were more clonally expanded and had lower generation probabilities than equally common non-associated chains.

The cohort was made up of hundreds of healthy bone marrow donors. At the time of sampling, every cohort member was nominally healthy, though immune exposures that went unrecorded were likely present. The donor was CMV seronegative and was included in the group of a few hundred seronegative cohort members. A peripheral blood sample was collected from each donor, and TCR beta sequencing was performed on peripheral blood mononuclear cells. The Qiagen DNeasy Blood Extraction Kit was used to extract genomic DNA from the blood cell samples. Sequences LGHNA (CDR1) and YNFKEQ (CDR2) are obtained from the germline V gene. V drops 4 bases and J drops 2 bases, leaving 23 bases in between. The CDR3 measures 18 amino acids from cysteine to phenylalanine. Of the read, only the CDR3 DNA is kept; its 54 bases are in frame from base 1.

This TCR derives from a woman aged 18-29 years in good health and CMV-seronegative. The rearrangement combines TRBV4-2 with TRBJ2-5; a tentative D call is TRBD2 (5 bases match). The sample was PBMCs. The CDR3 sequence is CASSLLTGTPQGQETQYF. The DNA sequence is TGTGCCAGCAGCCTCCTAACGGGAACCCCCCAAGGACAAGAGACCCAGTACTTC.